This is a list of T cell receptor beta chains from one sample in a study of blood T cell repertoires in COVID-19. Profiling relied on immunoSEQ multiplex PCR, and the TCRdb table lists in-frame clones only, not all of them. In the table there are about 72,000 clones, 75% to 90% of which are singletons. The sequenced sample consisted of peripheral blood. Source of these receptors: a man aged 25 to 45 with acute or convalescent COVID-19. CDR3s include the opening cysteine and the closing phenylalanine or tryptophan. The D gene is left open where the match is weak. Part of the rows lack a size; the others show once, few, many or a class for expanded clones.

clone_size d_call j_call v_call cdr3_nt cdr3_aa
NA NA TRBJ2-7 TRBV29-1 TGCAGCGTTGAGATCCAGTACGAGCAGTACTTC CSVEIQYEQYF
once NA TRBJ2-3 TRBV27 TGTGCCAGCAGTTTCTGGGGACTGGTCACAGATACGCAGTATTTT CASSFWGLVTDTQYF
NA TRBD2 TRBJ2-3 TRBV2 TGTGCCACCCTGGGACTAGCGGGGACAGATACGCAGTATTTT CATLGLAGTDTQYF
NA NA TRBJ2-1 TRBV20-1 TGCAGTGCTAGTCGGAGGGGGCGAGGTAATGAGCAGTTCTTC CSASRRGRGNEQFF
NA TRBD1 TRBJ1-1 TRBV7-2 TGTGCCAGCAGCTTAGGAGGGACAGCCGACACTGAAGCTTTCTTT CASSLGGTADTEAFF
NA NA TRBJ2-5 TRBV5-1 TGCGCCAGCAGGAAGGGGCCTTCAGGGGAGACCCAGTACTTC CASRKGPSGETQYF
NA TRBD1 TRBJ2-5 TRBV7-9 TGTGCCACCCCAGGGGGAGAAGCGGCCGAGACCCAGTACTTC CATPGGEAAETQYF
NA NA TRBJ2-2 TRBV5-3 TGTGCCAGAAGCTTTCCCGCCGGGGAGCTGTTTTTT CARSFPAGELFF
NA TRBD2 TRBJ2-1 TRBV11-2 TGTGCCAGCAGTTCCGACGGACTAGCGGGAATTTATGAGCAGTTCTTC CASSSDGLAGIYEQFF
NA NA TRBJ2-2 TRBV7-9 TGTGCCAGCAGCTCCGGTAGGGAGCTGTTTTTT CASSSGRELFF
NA NA TRBJ2-6 TRBV19 TGTGCCAGTAGGTCAGAGCGAGCTGGGGCCAACGTCCTGACTTTC CASRSERAGANVLTF
NA TRBD2 TRBJ2-1 TRBV19 TGTGCCAGTAGTATACCCCACCTGAAAACGACTAGCGGGGCCTACAATGAGCAGTTCTTC CASSIPHLKTTSGAYNEQFF
NA TRBD1 TRBJ2-7 TRBV10-2 TGCGCCAGCAGTGAAACAGGGGCCTACGAGCAGTACTTC CASSETGAYEQYF
NA NA TRBJ1-4 TRBV28 TGTGCCAGCAGTTTCCGGGGGGAACTGTTTTTT CASSFRGELFF
NA NA TRBJ2-7 TRBV24-1 TGTGCCACCAGTGATTACCTACAGGGATTTTACGAGCAGTACTTC CATSDYLQGFYEQYF
NA TRBD1 TRBJ2-5 TRBV20-1 TGCAGTGCTAGAGATACGGACAGGGGATACTTC CSARDTDRGYF
NA NA TRBJ2-7 TRBV18 TGTGCCAGCTCACTTTCCAGGACAGCCCCCTACGAGCAGTACTTC CASSLSRTAPYEQYF
NA TRBD1 TRBJ2-7 TRBV18 TGTGCCAGCTCGCTTGGACAGGGCTACGAGCAGTACTTC CASSLGQGYEQYF
NA TRBD1 TRBJ1-5 TRBV19 TGTGCCAGTAGACCAGACGGACAGGGGGTTTATCAGCCCCAGCATTTT CASRPDGQGVYQPQHF
NA TRBD1 TRBJ1-1 TRBV19 TGTGCCAGTAGCTGGACGGGACAGATGAACACTGAAGCTTTCTTT CASSWTGQMNTEAFF
NA TRBD2 TRBJ2-7 TRBV2 TGTGCCAGCAGAGTTAGCGGGAGCGGCGAGCAGTACTTC CASRVSGSGEQYF
NA TRBD1 TRBJ2-5 TRBV11-3 TGTGCCAGCAGCGGGGGACAGGGGATACAAGAGACCCAGTACTTC CASSGGQGIQETQYF
NA TRBD2 TRBJ2-1 TRBV30 TGTGCCTGGAGTGATCCTAGAGCCGGGACTAGCGGGAGGCATTACAATGAGCAGTTCTTC CAWSDPRAGTSGRHYNEQFF
NA NA TRBJ2-5 TRBV5-1 TGCGCCAGCAGCGCCTTACAGGGAGGGCAAGAGACCCAGTACTTC CASSALQGGQETQYF
NA TRBD1 TRBJ2-1 TRBV6-5 TGTGCCAGCATTTTCGGGACAGGCTTCGGGAATGAGCAGTTCTTC CASIFGTGFGNEQFF
NA NA TRBJ2-3 TRBV28 TGTGCCAGCAGTTTACAATCAGGGCTTAGCACAGATACGCAGTATTTT CASSLQSGLSTDTQYF
once NA TRBJ2-1 TRBV7-9 TGTGCCAGCAGCTTAGAGAGTCAGGGGGAGCAGTTCTTC CASSLESQGEQFF
NA NA TRBJ2-7 TRBV4-1 TGCGCCAGCAGCCAGAGAGCCTTGGACAGCCACGAGCAGTACTTC CASSQRALDSHEQYF
NA TRBD2 TRBJ2-3 TRBV28 TGTGCCAGCAGTTCCCGCGGGAGACCAGATACGCAGTATTTT CASSSRGRPDTQYF
NA TRBD1 TRBJ2-3 TRBV2 TGTGCCGGCAGACAGGGGCCCACAGATACGCAGTATTTT CAGRQGPTDTQYF
NA TRBD1 TRBJ1-4 TRBV5-4 TGTGCCAGCAGCATAACCGGACAGGGGGTGTTAGATGAAAAACTGTTTTTT CASSITGQGVLDEKLFF
NA NA TRBJ2-2 TRBV24-1 TGTGCCACCAGTGATTTGGGTCCTAGAGGTGGGGAGCTGTTTTTT CATSDLGPRGGELFF
once TRBD1 TRBJ1-6 TRBV5-1 TGCGCCAGCAGCTCTGGACAGGCTGTTTCACCCCTCCACTTT CASSSGQAVSPLHF
NA NA TRBJ1-2 TRBV9 TGTGCCAGCAGCGGTCAACCAGACAGGCGCGACTATGGCTACACCTTC CASSGQPDRRDYGYTF
NA NA TRBJ2-7 TRBV30 TGTGCCTGGACCGGGACTTCCTACGAGCAGTACTTC CAWTGTSYEQYF
NA NA TRBJ2-2 TRBV5-1 TGCGCCAGCAGCTCCTCCGCCGGAAGGGGCTATGACACCGGGGAGCTGTTTTTT CASSSSAGRGYDTGELFF
NA TRBD1 TRBJ2-7 TRBV7-2 TGTGCCAGCAGCCGTGACAGGGTCTACGAGCAGTACTTC CASSRDRVYEQYF
NA NA TRBJ1-1 TRBV7-7 TGTGCTAGCAGCCAAAAAACAGGGTCTACCTCCGACACTGAAGCTTTCTTT CASSQKTGSTSDTEAFF
NA NA TRBJ2-3 TRBV5-8 TGTGCCAGCAGCTTGGCCCGGACATCCCCCACAGATACGCAGTATTTT CASSLARTSPTDTQYF
NA TRBD2 TRBJ2-1 TRBV6-1 TGTGCCAGCAGTGGGAATCTCGGACTAGCGGGCCTCTCCTACAATGAGCAGTTCTTC CASSGNLGLAGLSYNEQFF
NA TRBD1 TRBJ1-1 TRBV11-2 TGTGCCAGCAGCTCCAACAGGGGAATGAACACTGAAGCTTTCTTT CASSSNRGMNTEAFF
NA NA TRBJ1-4 TRBV30 TGTGCCTGGAGTACCCTATCGGGAAAACTGTTTTTT CAWSTLSGKLFF
once TRBD2 TRBJ2-2 TRBV7-2 TGTGCCAGCAGCCCGTACGGGACTAGCGCGGGCGGGGAGCTGTTTTTT CASSPYGTSAGGELFF
medium-sized TRBD2 TRBJ2-3 TRBV6-5 TGTGCCATCGCGCTAGCGGGAGCCCGAGATACGCAGTATTTT CAIALAGARDTQYF
NA TRBD2 TRBJ2-7 TRBV28 TGTGCCAGCAGGGTTCGCGGGAGCGAACTCTACGAGCAGTACTTC CASRVRGSELYEQYF
NA TRBD2 TRBJ2-1 TRBV2 TGTGCCAGCAGGGGTTCTAGCGGGAGAAGCTACAATGAGCAGTTCTTC CASRGSSGRSYNEQFF
NA NA TRBJ1-5 TRBV19 TGTGCCAGTAGTTCTCGGGGCGGGGGATCAAGAAGCAATCAGCCCCAGCATTTT CASSSRGGGSRSNQPQHF
NA NA TRBJ1-6 TRBV13 TGTGCCAGCAGCTTTCGGGGAGGGTCGGATTCACCCCTCCACTTT CASSFRGGSDSPLHF
once NA TRBJ2-2 TRBV9 TGTGCCAGCAGCGCGTCCACCGGGGAGCTGTTTTTT CASSASTGELFF
NA NA TRBJ1-5 TRBV10-3 TGTGCCATCAGTGAGTCGGGCGGGAATCAGCCCCAGCATTTT CAISESGGNQPQHF
NA NA TRBJ2-1 TRBV5-4 TGTGCCAGCAGCTTGGCAGGGACTTATAATGAGCAGTTCTTC CASSLAGTYNEQFF
NA TRBD1 TRBJ1-2 TRBV7-9 TGTGCCAGCAGCTCCTTCGACAGGGTGTACGGCTACACCTTC CASSSFDRVYGYTF
NA NA TRBJ2-5 TRBV7-2 TGTGCCAGCAGCTCCAGACAGGTACAAGAGACCCAGTACTTC CASSSRQVQETQYF
NA TRBD1 TRBJ2-7 TRBV4-2 TGTGCCAGCAGCCAAGAAGGACAGGGGGTCCCCTCCTACGAGCAGTACTTC CASSQEGQGVPSYEQYF
NA TRBD1 TRBJ2-7 TRBV5-1 TGCGCCAGCAGCTTGGGCAGAGCCCGGACAGGCGGTTACGAGCAGTACTTC CASSLGRARTGGYEQYF
NA NA TRBJ2-7 TRBV11-2 TGTGCCAGCAGCTTAGGCGACAGCACCTACGAGCAGTACTTC CASSLGDSTYEQYF
once NA TRBJ1-1 TRBV28 TGTGCCAGCAGTCTGGTGGACAGTGGGACTGAAGCTTTCTTT CASSLVDSGTEAFF
NA TRBD1 TRBJ1-2 TRBV7-9 TGTGCCAGCACCAGACCCCTAAACAGGGGCGACTATGGCTACACCTTC CASTRPLNRGDYGYTF
NA TRBD2 TRBJ2-2 TRBV30 TGTGCCTGGAATCCGGGACTAGGTTATGGCGGGGAGCTGTTTTTT CAWNPGLGYGGELFF